This TCR beta chain was profiled in a study of shared clonotypes between healthy human individuals. The data were produced by immunoSEQ multiplex PCR, yet TCRdb's version contains in-frame clones alone and is incomplete. The sample consists of 2 million to 2.5 million clones, approximately 96% of them appearing once. The CDR3 length is 15 residues. V lost 0 bases, J lost 4 bases, and 9 bases lay in between. The germline V gene encodes CDR1 SGHAT and CDR2 FQNNGV. Those who donated were healthy HIV-negative adults, with no recent acute infections or vaccinations reported. Sequenced: naive CD4+ T cells sorted from blood. Subset: CD45RA+ positively selected. The TCR comes from a young man in good health. V usage is TRBV11-2 and J usage is TRBJ2-2; no reliable D call. CDR3 amino acids: CASSLDLSSTGELFF. The DNA for the CDR3 is TGTGCCAGCAGCTTAGATCTGTCGAGCACCGGGGAGCTGTTTTTT.